Many counts were recorded for the clone carrying this T cell receptor beta chain. No antigen is known for it. Unique molecular identifiers were built into the TCRbeta library. TCRdb re-derived calls from the PCR reads in MiXCR, one entry per CDR3 protein. The sample consists of about 97,000 distinct CDR3 sequences, approximately 5.4% of them appearing once. These data originate in a study of T-cell reconstitution after alpha-beta-depleted transplantation in children. Findings and caveats of the study: At one year after transplant, newly produced T cells mostly accounted for T-cell counts and diversity. Reportedly, roughly two months post-transplant, alpha-beta T cells arose from several hundred expanded graft clones. Some patients' high day-60 TCRbeta diversity was attributed to recipient cells surviving conditioning.

The sequences come from PBMCs, mostly from graft donor cells, collected 60 days after TCRalphabeta/CD19-depleted stem cell transplant. The receptor was isolated from a female patient aged 2 to 10 who had a stem cell transplant for Fanconi anemia, so the T cells may come from the graft donor.

The CDR3 nucleotides read TGTGCCACCAGTCCCTCAACCGGGACAGGGGACCCAGATACGCAGTATTTT. The encoded protein is CATSPSTGTGDPDTQYF. The V and J genes are TRBV24-1 and TRBJ2-3; TRBD1 agrees at 10 bases. Trimming cost V 6 bases and J 4 bases; bases outside gene matches: 12. CDR1 is KGHDR and CDR2 is SFDVKD in the germline V gene. CDR3 length equals 17 residues.